This section outlines one T cell receptor (beta chain) sequence together with its context. No antigen is known for it. Germline lookup yields CDR1 MNHNS and CDR2 SASEGT. The CDR3 covers 13 residues. J lost 2 bases, V lost 6 bases, and 4 bases had no gene match. The sample originates from a study of PD-1 blockade in classical Hodgkin lymphoma. At the level of the study: Nivolumab was given intravenously to patients at 3 mg/kg every 2 weeks. Study-wide points: While CD8+ TCR diversity did not rise significantly by C4D1, CD4+ TCR diversity did.

Clones were sequenced by immunoSEQ multiplex PCR, and TCRdb holds only the in-frame ones, with some missing. Counted here are about 40,000 clones, approximately 69% occurring once; the ten biggest clones make up 11% to 15%. Each patient's relapse followed autologous stem cell transplantation, and brentuximab vedotin exposure varied. This chain uses TRBV6-1 with TRBJ2-7, with 7 bases fitting TRBD1. This receptor was obtained from a human donor with classical Hodgkin lymphoma. The sequences come from peripheral blood mononuclear cells (PBMCs), collected before the second cycle of nivolumab. The CDR3 nucleotides are TGTGCCAGCAGGACAGGGTTAACCTACGAGCAGTACTTC. Its translation is CASRTGLTYEQYF.